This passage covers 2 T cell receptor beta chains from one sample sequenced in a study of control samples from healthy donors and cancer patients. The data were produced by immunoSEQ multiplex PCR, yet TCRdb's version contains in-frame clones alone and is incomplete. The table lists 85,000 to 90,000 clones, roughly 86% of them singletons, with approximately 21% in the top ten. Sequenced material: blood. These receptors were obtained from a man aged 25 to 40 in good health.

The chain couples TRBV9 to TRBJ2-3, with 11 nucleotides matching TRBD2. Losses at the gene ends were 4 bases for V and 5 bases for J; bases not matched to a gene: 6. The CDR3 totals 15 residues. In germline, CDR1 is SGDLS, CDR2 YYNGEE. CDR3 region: CASSSGLADIDTQYF. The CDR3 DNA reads TGTGCCAGCAGCTCGGGACTAGCGGACATAGATACGCAGTATTTT.

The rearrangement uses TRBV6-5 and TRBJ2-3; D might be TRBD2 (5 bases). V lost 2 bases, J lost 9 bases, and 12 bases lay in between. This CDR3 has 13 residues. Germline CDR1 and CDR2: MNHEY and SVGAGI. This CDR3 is CASSYHLLETQYF. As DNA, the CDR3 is TGTGCCAGCAGTTACCACTTACTAGAGACGCAGTATTTT.